The rows below give T cell receptor beta chains drawn from one sample of a study of T-cell reconstitution after alpha-beta-depleted transplantation in children. TCRdb re-derived calls from the PCR reads in MiXCR, one entry per CDR3 protein. The sample includes over 45,000 distinct CDR3 sequences, under 6.5% of them seen just once. Source: PBMCs, mostly from graft donor cells, taken 60 days after TCRalphabeta/CD19-depleted stem cell transplant. The receptors derive from a female patient younger than 10 who had a stem cell transplant for aplastic anemia, so the T cells may come from the graft donor. Each CDR3 is given with its conserved first and last residue. The order of the fields is J gene, D gene, V gene, clone size, CDR3 DNA, CDR3 protein. The D gene is left open where the match is weak. Expanded clones are given a class, and other clones once, few, many or no size at all.

TRBJ2-1 TRBD2 TRBV5-1 many TGCGCCAGCCGACTCTCTACTAGCGGGGATTACAATGAGCAGTTCTTC CASRLSTSGDYNEQFF
TRBJ2-1 NA TRBV20-1 many TGCAGTGCTAGCCTGGGGGCTCACTACAATGAGCAGTTCTTC CSASLGAHYNEQFF
TRBJ1-1 NA TRBV7-2 many TGTGCCAGCAGAGTGTCGGCAGGGAACACTGAAGCTTTCTTT CASRVSAGNTEAFF
TRBJ2-5 TRBD2 TRBV18 NA TGTGCCAGCTCACCACGAGCGAGCGGGAGGGCCAGTGAGACCCAGTACTTC CASSPRASGRASETQYF
TRBJ2-4 NA TRBV3-1 few TGTGCCAGCAGCCATACTATCGCCAAAAACATTCAGTACTTC CASSHTIAKNIQYF
TRBJ2-1 TRBD2 TRBV12-3/TRBV12-4 many TGTGCCAGCAGTCTAGCGGGAGGCTACAATGAGCAGTTCTTC CASSLAGGYNEQFF
TRBJ2-7 TRBD1 TRBV20-1 many TGCAGTGCTTGGGACAGGGTGACCTACGAGCAGTACTTC CSAWDRVTYEQYF
TRBJ2-3 TRBD2 TRBV9 many TGTGCCAGCAGCGTAGGCTCTAGCGGGGGGCCACAAGATACGCAGTATTTT CASSVGSSGGPQDTQYF
TRBJ1-4 TRBD1 TRBV29-1 many TGCAGCGTTAGCCGGACAGGGACTAATGAAAAACTGTTTTTT CSVSRTGTNEKLFF
TRBJ2-7 NA TRBV7-2 many TGTGCCAGCAGCTCGAGCCGAAGTCTCGGAGAGCAGTACTTC CASSSSRSLGEQYF
TRBJ2-2 NA TRBV4-2 many TGTGCCAGCAGCCATCCGACTACTAACACCGGGGAGCTGTTTTTT CASSHPTTNTGELFF
TRBJ2-7 NA TRBV7-9 many TGTGCCAGCAGCCCCGATGGGGGGGGGGCTGGCGAGCAGTACTTC CASSPDGGGAGEQYF
TRBJ1-1 NA TRBV5-6 NA TGTGCCAGCAGCTCCGCCCCCGCAGCCATGAACACTGAAGCTTTCTTT CASSSAPAAMNTEAFF
TRBJ1-3 TRBD1 TRBV6-5 many TGTGCCAGCAGTCACGTCACCGGGACAGGGGGAAACACCATATATTTT CASSHVTGTGGNTIYF
TRBJ1-2 NA TRBV12-3/TRBV12-4 many TGTGCCAGCAGTTTTTCCGCCACGGGGTATGGCTACACCTTC CASSFSATGYGYTF
TRBJ1-2 NA TRBV12-3/TRBV12-4 many TGTGCCAGCAGCCGCGACAGCTATGGCTACACCTTC CASSRDSYGYTF
TRBJ1-1 NA TRBV11-2 many TGTGCCAGCAGCTTCGGGGGGAACACTGAAGCTTTCTTT CASSFGGNTEAFF
TRBJ2-1 NA TRBV7-2 many TGTGCCAGCAGCCGGGCCCCACGCCCAATAAACAATGAGCAGTTCTTC CASSRAPRPINNEQFF
TRBJ2-2 NA TRBV11-3 NA TGTGCCAGCAGCTTAGAAAGCACCGGGGAGCTGTTTTTT CASSLESTGELFF
TRBJ2-3 TRBD2 TRBV4-1 once TGCGCCAGCAGCCAAGACCTAGCGGGGGGGATAGTTACGCAGTATTTT CASSQDLAGGIVTQYF
TRBJ2-2 NA TRBV7-9 NA TGTGCCAGCAGCTTAGCCACAGGTCAAGGTTCCGGGGAGCTGTTTTTT CASSLATGQGSGELFF
TRBJ2-5 TRBD1 TRBV12-3/TRBV12-4 many TGTGCCAGCACCTTGGGACAGGCGGAGACCCAGTACTTC CASTLGQAETQYF
TRBJ2-7 NA TRBV2 few TGTGCCAGCAGTGAAGACAGGGTGCCCTCCTACGAGCAGTACTTC CASSEDRVPSYEQYF
TRBJ2-7 TRBD1 TRBV20-1 many TGCAGTGCTAGAGAGGAGGGGACAGGGGCATACGAGCAGTACTTC CSAREEGTGAYEQYF
TRBJ1-2 TRBD1 TRBV28 many TGTGCCAGCAGCTGGGGACAGGGGGCTAATGGCTACACCTTC CASSWGQGANGYTF
TRBJ2-7 TRBD2 TRBV3-1 many TGTGCCAGCAGCCAAGGACTAGCGGTCTCCTACGAGCAGTACTTC CASSQGLAVSYEQYF
TRBJ2-2 NA TRBV7-9 few TGTGCCAGCAGCTTTGAATGGAGGATCGACACCGGGGAGCTGTTTTTT CASSFEWRIDTGELFF
TRBJ1-2 NA TRBV28 few TGTGCCAGCATGGTAAAGGGGTATGGCTACACCTTC CASMVKGYGYTF
TRBJ2-3 TRBD2 TRBV9 many TGTGCCAGCAGCGTAGGGGGGGGTCAATGGTGGGGTTCGATAACAGATACGCAGTATTTT CASSVGGGQWWGSITDTQYF
TRBJ2-7 NA TRBV28 many TGTGCCAGCAGTTTAGGTCGCAGCGGACCCTACGAGCAGTACTTC CASSLGRSGPYEQYF
TRBJ2-3 NA TRBV27 many TGTGCCAGCAGTCTCTCTAAAGTAGATACGCAGTATTTT CASSLSKVDTQYF
TRBJ1-1 TRBD1 TRBV20-1 many TGCAGTGCTCATCTGAGGGGGCTGGGCACTGAAGCTTTCTTT CSAHLRGLGTEAFF
TRBJ2-3 NA TRBV6-4 few TGTGCCAGCAGTGACCCCCCGGGTCGCACAGATACGCAGTATTTT CASSDPPGRTDTQYF
TRBJ2-1 NA TRBV7-9 many TGTGCCAGCAGCCTAAGAGTTAAAAGCTCCTACAATGAGCAGTTCTTC CASSLRVKSSYNEQFF
TRBJ2-6 NA TRBV7-9 few TGTGCCAGCAGTCCAGGGGCCAGGGTCTCTGGGGCCAACGTCCTGACTTTC CASSPGARVSGANVLTF
TRBJ1-1 TRBD1 TRBV20-1 many TGCAGTGCTAGGGGAAGACAGGGGTGGACTGAAGCTTTCTTT CSARGRQGWTEAFF
TRBJ1-1 NA TRBV28 NA TGTGACAGCAGTTCCCGAGGGGAGGCTGAAGCTTTCTTT CDSSSRGEAEAFF
TRBJ1-5 TRBD1 TRBV12-3/TRBV12-4 many TGTGCCAGCAGTTTTCAGGGGGTGGGTCAGCCCCAGCATTTT CASSFQGVGQPQHF
TRBJ2-2 TRBD1 TRBV5-1 few TGCGCCAGCAGCCTAGGACAGGGTTGGACCGGGGAGCTGTTTTTT CASSLGQGWTGELFF
TRBJ2-7 NA TRBV11-2 many TGTGCCAGCAGCTTAATCGCGGGGGCTACCTACGAGCAGTACTTC CASSLIAGATYEQYF
TRBJ2-3 NA TRBV12-3/TRBV12-4 many TGTGCCAGCTCATGGGGGATCAGGAGGTACCTCACAGATACGCAGTATTTT CASSWGIRRYLTDTQYF
TRBJ1-1 TRBD1 TRBV6-1 few TGTGCCAGCAGTGAAGTAGGACAGACAGGGAAGGTTGAAGCTTTCTTT CASSEVGQTGKVEAFF